This TCR beta chain was sequenced for a study of T cell changes during pregnancy in multiple sclerosis. V lost 6 bases and J 1 base, leaving 9 bases between the germline ends. This CDR3 is 13 amino acids long. Germline V CDR1 and CDR2: MNHEY, SVGAGI. TCRdb keeps only in-frame clones here, not all; method: immunoSEQ multiplex PCR. This sample yields about 42,000 clones, of which less than 90% are seen a single time; around 0.58% belongs to the top ten. The starting material was CD4+ T cells from peripheral blood mononuclear cells, obtained before pregnancy. The V and J genes are TRBV6-5 and TRBJ1-2; D is uncertain. The TCR originated in a female donor with multiple sclerosis, enrolled in a pregnancy study. The CDR3 spells CASSPGINYGYTF. The CDR3 nucleotides read TGTGCCAGCAGCCCCGGGATTAACTATGGCTACACCTTC.